The next 27 T cell receptor beta chains were all read from a single sample in a study of CD8+ T cells in alopecia areata. The treatment was: oral pan-JAK inhibitor, 5-10 mg twice daily. The authors extracted RNA and reverse transcribed it into cDNA as the sequencing template. TCRdb's table, derived via immunoSEQ multiplex PCR, lists solely in-frame clones and lacks some. The data show roughly 100,000 clones, with about 40% seen just once and roughly 18% held by the top ten. This sample comprised CD8+ T cells sorted from blood, obtained at week 24, from a patient treated with tofacitinib. All receptors come from a human donor with alopecia areata.

The chain uses TRBV27 and TRBJ1-2, with D perhaps TRBD1 (6 bases). This CDR3 spans 12 amino acids. The germline CDR1 and CDR2 sequences are MNHEY and SMNVEV (reference sequence). V was pared by 5 bases and J by 5 bases, with 9 bases between. CDR3 protein: CASSPTGYGYTF. The CDR3 nucleotides are TGTGCCAGCAGTCCTACAGGGTATGGCTACACCTTC.

This clone was observed a few times. The chain uses TRBV9 and TRBJ2-5; D unresolved. CDR1 is SGDLS, CDR2 YYNGEE, per germline. V lost 0 bases, J lost 4 bases, and 1 base lay in between. CDR3 length equals 11 residues. Here the CDR3 reads CASSVAETQYF. As DNA, the CDR3 is TGTGCCAGCAGCGTAGCAGAGACCCAGTACTTC.

The count of this clone is one. The genes are TRBV19 and TRBJ2-1; D may be TRBD2 (5 bases). V was pared by 3 bases and J by 7 bases, with 10 bases between. This CDR3 is 13 amino acids long. CDR1 is LNHDA and CDR2 is SQIVND in the germline V gene (reference sequence). Written as DNA, the CDR3 is TGTGCCAGTAGTATTAGCGTAAGTAATGAGCAGTTCTTC. Residues: CASSISVSNEQFF.

Many counts were recorded for this clone. The chain recombines TRBV29-1 with TRBJ1-4, with a weak D call TRBD1 (5 bases). The CDR3 loop spans 11 amino acids. The germline CDR1 and CDR2 sequences are SQVTM and ANQGSEA. Trimming left V 7 bases short and J 12 bases short, with 15 bases between. The CDR3 loop is CSGLLGGELFF. For the CDR3, the DNA is TGCAGCGGGCTCCTGGGGGGGGAACTGTTTTTT. The full variable domain, its missing parts supplied by reference TRBV29-1 and TRBJ1-4, is SAVISQKPSRDICQRGTSLTIQCQVDSQVTMMFWYRQQPGQSLTLIATANQGSEATYESGFVIDKFPISRPNLTFSTLTVSNMSPEDSSIYLCSGLLGGELFFGSGTQLSVL.

This clone was recorded a few times. The chain combines TRBV25-1 with TRBJ2-4; D ambiguous. This CDR3 has 16 amino acids. V gave up 2 bases and J gave up 0 bases, with 11 bases separating them. Germline V gene data show CDR1 as MGHDK and CDR2 as SYGVNS. CDR3 protein: CASSEGHGVAKNIQYF. The CDR3 bases are TGTGCCAGCAGTGAAGGGCACGGAGTAGCCAAAAACATTCAGTACTTC. The full variable domain, its missing parts supplied by reference TRBV25-1 and TRBJ2-4, is EADIYQTPRYLVIGTGKKITLECSQTMGHDKMYWYQQDPGMELHLIHYSYGVNSTEKGDLSSESTVSRIRTEHFPLTLESARPSHTSQYLCASSEGHGVAKNIQYFGAGTRLSVL.

The chain is built from TRBV7-9 and TRBJ2-5, with no clear D. Germline V gene lookup returns CDR1 SEHNR and CDR2 FQNEAQ (reference sequence). Trimming stripped 5 bases from V and 5 bases from J, with 18 bases between. This CDR3 spans 15 amino acids. The CDR3 loop reads CASSHPVVDGETQYF. CDR3 sequence (DNA): TGTGCCAGCAGCCATCCCGTAGTAGACGGCGAGACCCAGTACTTC.

The chain carries TRBV25-1 and TRBJ2-5, with D perhaps matching TRBD2 (6 bases). Per the germline V gene, CDR1 is MGHDK and CDR2 is SYGVNS. V was shortened by 6 bases and J by 1 base, with 12 bases between the two germline ends. This CDR3 has 14 residues. The chain's CDR3 is CASREAGFQETQYF. As DNA, the CDR3 is TGTGCCAGCAGAGAAGCGGGCTTCCAAGAGACCCAGTACTTC. Full variable domain (rest looked up from reference TRBV25-1 and TRBJ2-5): EADIYQTPRYLVIGTGKKITLECSQTMGHDKMYWYQQDPGMELHLIHYSYGVNSTEKGDLSSESTVSRIRTEHFPLTLESARPSHTSQYLCASREAGFQETQYFGPGTRLLVL.

J is TRBJ2-6 and V is TRBV2; 13 bases match TRBD2. Germline V lookup: CDR1 SNHLY, CDR2 FYNNEI. The trim removed 4 bases at V and 0 bases at J, leaving 6 bases unmatched. CDR3 length: 19 residues. The CDR3 coding sequence is TGTGCCAGCAGTGGGACTAGCGGGAGATCCACCTCTGGGGCCAACGTCCTGACTTTC. This gives the protein CASSGTSGRSTSGANVLTF.

This chain joins TRBV27 and TRBJ1-2, with D tentatively TRBD1 (5 bases). The CDR3 is 12 residues long. Trimming removed 8 bases at V and 1 base at J, with 8 bases between. Per the germline V gene, CDR1 is MNHEY and CDR2 is SMNVEV (reference sequence). CDR3 nucleotides: TGTGCCAGCGCGGGGGATAACTATGGCTACACCTTC. It yields the protein CASAGDNYGYTF.

This CDR3 reads CASSQSTGGTTHEQFF. CDR3 DNA: TGCGCCAGCAGTCAATCGACAGGGGGCACGACCCATGAGCAGTTCTTC. This chain joins TRBV23-1 and TRBJ2-1; 10 bases match TRBD1. TRBV23-1 has ORF status, its function being uncertain. J lost 8 bases, V lost 0 bases, and 7 bases had no gene match. The CDR3 sequence is 16 residues long.

This clone was counted ten times or more. The chain couples TRBV28 to TRBJ2-3; 10 bases agree with TRBD1. Unmatched junction bases numbered 5, after V lost 6 bases and J lost 2 bases. The CDR3 extends over 15 amino acids. Per germline, CDR1 MDHEN and CDR2 SYDVKM. The CDR3 reads CASRWGQGPTDTQYF. The CDR3 nucleotides are TGTGCCAGCAGGTGGGGACAGGGGCCCACAGATACGCAGTATTTT.

This clone was seen a few times. A read error may produce the germline difference seen at one junction end. The chain couples TRBV7-8 to TRBJ2-2; 13 bases line up with TRBD2. CDR3 size: 14 residues. Germline CDR1 reads SGHVS; CDR2 reads FQNEAQ. As DNA, the CDR3 is TGTGCCAGCAGCCCTACTAGCGGGAGGGCGAGCAAGGTTTTT. Translation: CASSPTSGRASKVF.

The rearrangement uses TRBV2 and TRBJ1-2, with D perhaps matching TRBD1 (6 bases). CDR1 is SNHLY and CDR2 is FYNNEI in the germline V gene. Trimming shortened V by 10 bases and J by 0 bases, and 18 bases separated the two germline ends. There are 15 residues in the CDR3. CDR3 sequence: CATSGQREANYGYTF. The CDR3 DNA is TGTGCCACCTCCGGACAGCGGGAAGCTAACTATGGCTACACCTTC.

This chain joins TRBV19 and TRBJ1-5; TRBD1 is a possible D gene (5 bases). The CDR3 runs 16 residues. V lost 7 bases to trimming and J lost 2 bases, with 18 bases between them. Germline V CDR1 and CDR2: LNHDA, SQIVND (reference sequence). For the CDR3, the DNA is TGTGCCAGTAACCATGAGGGGTTATCAGGCAATCAGCCCCAGCATTTT. This translates into CASNHEGLSGNQPQHF.

The sample holds a few counts of this clone. This chain connects TRBV7-9 to TRBJ2-7; a weak D match, TRBD2 (6 bases). V lost 8 bases and J lost 3, with 11 bases in between. Germline V gene sequence: CDR1 SEHNR, CDR2 FQNEAQ (reference sequence). The CDR3 length is 12 residues. CDR3 amino acids: CASERGNYEQYF. The CDR3 region has the DNA TGTGCCAGCGAACGGGGGAACTACGAGCAGTACTTC.

The chain combines TRBV11-2 with TRBJ1-5, with TRBD1 as a possible D gene (6 bases). Germline-derived CDR1 and CDR2 are SGHAT and FQNNGV. V was pared by 4 bases and J by 4 bases, with 11 bases between. The CDR3 has 14 amino acids. CDR3: CASSSGQINQPQHF. Here the CDR3 DNA reads TGTGCCAGCAGCTCCGGACAGATTAATCAGCCCCAGCATTTT.

The chain carries TRBV10-2 and TRBJ1-4, with D perhaps TRBD1 (5 bases). The V end was cut by 4 bases, the J end by 7 bases, with 13 bases between. This CDR3 region has 14 residues. Germline V gives CDR1 WSHSY, CDR2 SAAADI. DNA for the CDR3: TGCGCCAGCAGTGCATTTGGGGGTCGTGAAAAACTGTTTTTT. As protein: CASSAFGGREKLFF.

The rearrangement links TRBV4-2 to TRBJ2-5; TRBD2 might be the D (6 bases). Looked up from germline, CDR1 is LGHNA and CDR2 is YNFKEQ. This CDR3 is built from 15 residues. V shed 0 bases and J shed 4 bases, with 12 bases lying between them. CDR3 nucleotide sequence: TGTGCCAGCAGCCAAGATACTAGCATCGGAGAGACCCAGTACTTC. It encodes CASSQDTSIGETQYF.

This CDR3 reads CASSHRGQGNEQFF. As DNA, the CDR3 is TGTGCCAGCAGTCACAGGGGGCAAGGCAATGAGCAGTTCTTC. The chain couples TRBV27 to TRBJ2-1, with 9 bases aligning to TRBD1. Germline V gene sequence: CDR1 MNHEY, CDR2 SMNVEV (reference sequence). Trimming removed 5 bases from V and 6 bases from J; junction bases left unmatched: 5. CDR3 size: 14 residues.

There are a few counts of this clone. V is TRBV29-1 and J is TRBJ1-2; no firm D call. V lost 6 bases and J 4 bases, leaving 18 bases between the germline ends. CDR3 length: 14 residues. Germline CDR1 and CDR2: SQVTM and ANQGSEA. The CDR3 here is CSVPDPWSAYGYTF. As DNA, the CDR3 is TGCAGCGTCCCCGACCCCTGGTCAGCCTATGGCTACACCTTC.

J is TRBJ1-1 and V is TRBV5-1; D is uncertain. V was pared by 0 bases and J by 6 bases, with 21 bases between. This CDR3 has 17 amino acids. The germline V gene encodes CDR1 SGHRS and CDR2 YFSETQ. For the CDR3, the DNA is TGCGCCAGCAGCTTGGGATCCTCCCCGGGTTTTAAGCCTGAAGCTTTCTTT. Protein: CASSLGSSPGFKPEAFF.

V gene TRBV13 combines with J gene TRBJ2-7; D gene uncertain. The CDR3 length is 11 residues. The V end lost 0 bases, the J end lost 4 bases, and 1 base lay between the germline ends. Germline assignment: CDR1 PRHDT and CDR2 FYEKMQ (reference sequence). The CDR3 is CASSLGYEQYF. CDR3 nucleotide sequence: TGTGCCAGCAGCTTAGGATACGAGCAGTACTTC.

This clone was detected a few times. The genes are TRBV9 and TRBJ2-1; 9 positions match TRBD1. CDR1 SGDLS and CDR2 YYNGEE come from the germline V gene. This CDR3 has 14 residues. V lost 7 bases to trimming and J lost 5 bases; unmatched junction nucleotides: 7. The DNA for the CDR3 is TGTGCCAGCGGACAGGGGCAGACTAACAATGAGCAGTTCTTC. Translating it yields CASGQGQTNNEQFF.

The CDR3 region has the DNA TGCGCCAGCAGCCAAGAAACCTACGAGCAGTACTTC. Encoded protein: CASSQETYEQYF. This sequence joins TRBV4-1 and TRBJ2-7; no reliable D call. The CDR3 runs 12 residues. Trimming removed 0 bases at V and 2 bases at J, with 2 bases between. From germline, CDR1 is MGHRA and CDR2 YSYEKL.

This clone was counted only a few times. This CDR3 is also generated by other DNA sequences in the sample. The V and J genes are TRBV30 and TRBJ1-1; the D is unclear. This CDR3 has 13 residues. Per the germline V gene, CDR1 is GTSNPN and CDR2 is SVGIG (reference sequence). Trimming shortened V by 0 bases and J by 0 bases, and 5 bases separated the two germline ends. The CDR3 loop is CAWSVGMNTEAFF. For the CDR3, the DNA is TGTGCCTGGAGTGTAGGGATGAACACTGAAGCTTTCTTT. The whole variable domain, remainder taken from reference TRBV30 and TRBJ1-1, is SQTIHQWPATLVQPVGSPLSLECTVEGTSNPNLYWYRQAAGRGLQLLFYSVGIGQISSEVPQNLSASRPQDRQFILSSKKLLLSDSGFYLCAWSVGMNTEAFFGQGTRLTVV.

This chain joins TRBV20-1 and TRBJ2-2; D call uncertain. The CDR3 extends over 11 amino acids. With 6 bases removed from V and 5 bases from J, the gap between germline ends came to 7 bases. Per germline, CDR1 DFQATT and CDR2 SNEGSKA (reference sequence). The CDR3 spells CSALITGELFF. CDR3 DNA: TGCAGTGCCCTGATAACCGGGGAGCTGTTTTTT.

This clone was detected a few times. The chain uses TRBV30 and TRBJ2-3; D uncertain. The CDR3 runs 14 residues. V lost 0 bases, J lost 2 bases, and 9 bases lay in between. Germline V gives CDR1 GTSNPN, CDR2 SVGIG (reference sequence). The CDR3 loop reads CAWSVAPFTDTQYF. In DNA, the CDR3 is TGTGCCTGGAGTGTAGCTCCCTTCACAGATACGCAGTATTTT.